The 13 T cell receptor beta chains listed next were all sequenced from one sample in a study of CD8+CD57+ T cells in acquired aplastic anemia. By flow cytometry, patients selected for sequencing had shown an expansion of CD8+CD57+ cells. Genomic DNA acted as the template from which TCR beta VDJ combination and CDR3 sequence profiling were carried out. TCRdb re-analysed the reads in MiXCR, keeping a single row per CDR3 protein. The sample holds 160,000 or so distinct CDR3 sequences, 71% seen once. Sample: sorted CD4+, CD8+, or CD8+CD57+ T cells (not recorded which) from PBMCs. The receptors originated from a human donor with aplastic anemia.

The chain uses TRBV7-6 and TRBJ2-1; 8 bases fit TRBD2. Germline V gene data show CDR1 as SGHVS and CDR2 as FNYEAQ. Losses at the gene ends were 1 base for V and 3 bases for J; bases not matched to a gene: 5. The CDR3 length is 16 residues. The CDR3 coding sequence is TGTGCCAGCAGCTTAGAAGCGGGAGAATACTACAATGAGCAGTTCTTC. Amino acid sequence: CASSLEAGEYYNEQFF.

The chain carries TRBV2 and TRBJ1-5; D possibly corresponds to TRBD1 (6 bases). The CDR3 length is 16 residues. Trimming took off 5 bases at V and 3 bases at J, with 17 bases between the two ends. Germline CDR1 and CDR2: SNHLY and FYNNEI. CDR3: CASSRLRGQVNQPQHF. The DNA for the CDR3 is TGTGCCAGCAGTCGACTCAGGGGTCAAGTCAATCAGCCCCAGCATTTT.

The CDR3 DNA reads TGTGCCAGCAGCTTAGTAGTCCCCGGGGAGCTGTTTTTT. Residues: CASSLVVPGELFF. The V gene is TRBV7-3, the J gene TRBJ2-2; no definite D call. The V gene's germline CDR1 is SGHTA and CDR2 FQGTGA. V dropped 2 bases and J dropped 6 bases, with 7 bases sitting between them. CDR3 length: 13 residues.

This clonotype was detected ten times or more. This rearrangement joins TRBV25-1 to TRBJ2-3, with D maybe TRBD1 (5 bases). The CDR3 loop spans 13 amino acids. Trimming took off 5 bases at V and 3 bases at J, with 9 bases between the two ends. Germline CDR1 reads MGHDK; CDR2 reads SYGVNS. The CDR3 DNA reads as TGTGCCAGCAGTTACCGACAGACAGATACGCAGTATTTT. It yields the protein CASSYRQTDTQYF. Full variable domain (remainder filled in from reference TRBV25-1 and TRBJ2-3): EADIYQTPRYLVIGTGKKITLECSQTMGHDKMYWYQQDPGMELHLIHYSYGVNSTEKGDLSSESTVSRIRTEHFPLTLESARPSHTSQYLCASSYRQTDTQYFGPGTRLTVL.

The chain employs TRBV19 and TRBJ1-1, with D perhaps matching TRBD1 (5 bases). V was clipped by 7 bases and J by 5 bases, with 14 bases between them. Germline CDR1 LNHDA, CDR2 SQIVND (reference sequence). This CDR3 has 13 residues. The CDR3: CASMSRRATEAFF. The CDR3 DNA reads TGTGCCAGTATGTCCCGCAGGGCAACTGAAGCTTTCTTT.

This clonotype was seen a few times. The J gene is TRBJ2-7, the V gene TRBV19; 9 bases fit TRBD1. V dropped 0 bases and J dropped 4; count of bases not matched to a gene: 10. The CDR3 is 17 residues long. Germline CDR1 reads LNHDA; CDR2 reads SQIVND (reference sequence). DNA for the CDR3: TGTGCCAGTAGTATAGATCAGACCGGGACAGGGATATACGAGCAGTACTTC. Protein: CASSIDQTGTGIYEQYF.

CDR3 coding DNA: TGTGCCACCAGCAGAGATCAGAGAAAGGACTATGGCTACACCTTC. Translation: CATSRDQRKDYGYTF. The chain joins TRBV15 to TRBJ1-2; D uncertain. Germline V lookup: CDR1 LNHNV, CDR2 YYDKDF (reference sequence). V lost 0 bases to trimming and J lost 3 bases, with 11 bases between them. The CDR3 has 15 amino acids. Filled out from reference TRBV15 and TRBJ1-2, the complete variable domain reads DAMVIQNPRYQVTQFGKPVTLSCSQTLNHNVMYWYQQKSSQAPKLLFHYYDKDFNNEADTPDNFQSRRPNTSFCFLDIRSPGLGDTAMYLCATSRDQRKDYGYTFGSGTRLTVV.

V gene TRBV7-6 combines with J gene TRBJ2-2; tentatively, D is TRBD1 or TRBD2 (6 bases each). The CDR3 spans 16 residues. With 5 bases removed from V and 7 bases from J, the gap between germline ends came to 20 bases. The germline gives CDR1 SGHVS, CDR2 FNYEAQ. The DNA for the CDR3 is TGTGCCAGCAGCCAAGCGCCGGGGGCGCGAGGCGGGGAGCTGTTTTTT. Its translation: CASSQAPGARGGELFF.

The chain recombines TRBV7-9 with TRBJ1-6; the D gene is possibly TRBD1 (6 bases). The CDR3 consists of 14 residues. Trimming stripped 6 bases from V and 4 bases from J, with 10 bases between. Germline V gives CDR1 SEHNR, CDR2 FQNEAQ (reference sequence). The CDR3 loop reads CASSPQGYNSPLHF. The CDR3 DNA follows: TGTGCCAGCAGTCCACAGGGTTATAATTCACCCCTCCACTTT.

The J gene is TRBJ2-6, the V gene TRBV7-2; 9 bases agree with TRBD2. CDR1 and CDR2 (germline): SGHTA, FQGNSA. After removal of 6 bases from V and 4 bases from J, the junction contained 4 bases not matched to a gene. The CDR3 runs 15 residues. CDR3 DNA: TGTGCCAGCAGTGGAAGCGGGAGGGGGGCCAACGTCCTGACTTTC. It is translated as CASSGSGRGANVLTF.

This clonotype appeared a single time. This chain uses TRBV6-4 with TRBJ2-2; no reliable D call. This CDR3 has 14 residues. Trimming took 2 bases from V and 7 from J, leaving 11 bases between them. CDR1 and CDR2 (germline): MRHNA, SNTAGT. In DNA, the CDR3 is TGTGCCAGCAGTGACCTCTACGGCCTCGGGGAGCTGTTTTTT. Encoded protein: CASSDLYGLGELFF.

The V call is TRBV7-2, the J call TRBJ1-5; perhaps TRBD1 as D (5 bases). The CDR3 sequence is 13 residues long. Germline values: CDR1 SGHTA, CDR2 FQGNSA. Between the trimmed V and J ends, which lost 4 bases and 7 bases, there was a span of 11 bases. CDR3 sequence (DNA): TGTGCCAGCAGCTCCGGGGCGGGGCAGCCCCAGCATTTT. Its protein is CASSSGAGQPQHF.

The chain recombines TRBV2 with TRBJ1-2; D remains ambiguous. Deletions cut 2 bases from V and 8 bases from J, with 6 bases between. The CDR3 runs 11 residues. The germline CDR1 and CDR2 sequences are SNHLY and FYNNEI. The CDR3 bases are TGTGCCAGCAGTGAACATGTAGGCTACACCTTC. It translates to CASSEHVGYTF. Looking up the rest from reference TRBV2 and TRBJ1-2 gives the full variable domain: EPEVTQTPSHQVTQMGQEVILRCVPISNHLYFYWYRQILGQKVEFLVSFYNNEISEKSEIFDDQFSVERPDGSNFTLKIRSTKLEDSAMYFCASSEHVGYTFGSGTRLTVV.